The next 19 T cell receptor beta chains were all read from a single sample in a study of vaccination and CD4 T cells after COVID-19. The antigens for these receptors are not known. The Oncomine TCR Beta short-read assay sequenced DNA from cultured CD4+ T cells. TCRdb re-called the PCR reads through MiXCR, storing one row per CDR3 protein. The table has 15,000 to 20,000 distinct CDR3 sequences, around 45% seen once. The treatment was: approximately nine-day PBMC culture with coronavirus spike peptide pools or control peptides (ViraFEST assay). Sequenced material: CD4+ T cells from blood, cultured in vitro, taken before SARS-CoV-2 vaccination. These receptors all come from a human donor who received a COVID-19 vaccine.

The chain uses TRBV19 and TRBJ2-3, with 7 bases that match TRBD1. V shed 4 bases, J shed 2 bases, and the junction held 6 bases outside the gene matches. The V gene's germline CDR1 is LNHDA and CDR2 SQIVND (reference sequence). This CDR3 is built from 15 residues. The CDR3 bases are TGTGCCAGTAGTAACCACAGGGGCAACACAGATACGCAGTATTTT. Translating gives CASSNHRGNTDTQYF. Full variable domain (missing parts from reference TRBV19 and TRBJ2-3): DGGITQSPKYLFRKEGQNVTLSCEQNLNHDAMYWYRQDPGQGLRLIYYSQIVNDFQKGDIAEGYSVSREKKESFPLTVTSAQKNPTAFYLCASSNHRGNTDTQYFGPGTRLTVL.

The chain joins TRBV20-1 to TRBJ2-3; weak D call: TRBD2 (6 bases). There are 14 residues in the CDR3. V shed 6 bases and J shed 0 bases, with 13 bases lying between them. CDR1 and CDR2 from the germline V gene are DFQATT and SNEGSKA (reference sequence). The CDR3 DNA reads as TGCAGTGCCCCCGGAGGGTTAAGCACAGATACGCAGTATTTT. Translating gives CSAPGGLSTDTQYF.

This chain links TRBV5-1 with TRBJ2-5; 11 bases are shared with TRBD2. The CDR3 consists of 16 residues. Germline lookup yields CDR1 SGHRS and CDR2 YFSETQ. Trimming at V came to 4 bases and at J to 5 bases, leaving 10 bases not matched to a gene. CDR3 sequence reads: CASSISGGAVVETQYF. The CDR3, as DNA: TGCGCCAGCAGCATTAGCGGGGGGGCCGTTGTCGAGACCCAGTACTTC.

The CDR3 loop is CASSLSGRVGGYTF. CDR3 bases: TGTGCCAGCAGTTTAAGTGGAAGGGTCGGGGGCTACACCTTC. The chain combines TRBV12-3 or TRBV12-4 with TRBJ1-2; no clear D gene. The CDR3 contains 14 residues. V was trimmed by 2 bases and J by 8 bases, leaving 15 bases between them.

This clonotype was observed a handful of times. The V call is TRBV7-9, the J call TRBJ2-3, with 9 nucleotides matching TRBD2. Germline loops: CDR1 SEHNR, CDR2 FQNEAQ (reference sequence). CDR3 length: 17 residues. V lost 4 bases to trimming and J lost 2 bases; unmatched junction nucleotides: 10. This CDR3 reads CASSSLASGEITDTQYF. The DNA of the CDR3 is TGTGCCAGCAGCTCCCTCGCTAGCGGGGAAATCACAGATACGCAGTATTTT.

This clonotype has a handful of counts. The chain carries TRBV20-1 and TRBJ2-5, with D tentatively TRBD2 (5 bases). Trimming removed 3 bases at V and 5 bases at J, with 13 bases between. CDR1 and CDR2 (germline): DFQATT, SNEGSKA (reference sequence). There are 13 residues in the CDR3. The CDR3 nucleotides read TGCAGTGCTAGGGGTACGGGAACGGAGACCCAGTACTTC. Translated: CSARGTGTETQYF.

This clonotype was counted between two and nine times. The chain combines TRBV4-2 with TRBJ1-1; D is undetermined. CDR3 length equals 18 residues. The germline V gene has CDR1 LGHNA and CDR2 YNFKEQ. Trimming stripped 2 bases from V and 2 bases from J, with 21 bases between. CDR3 in DNA: TGTGCCAGCAGCCAATCGGTGGGGAGTCAAAGTTTAAACACTGAAGCTTTCTTT. Protein product: CASSQSVGSQSLNTEAFF.

The chain is built from TRBV27 and TRBJ1-5; possible D gene TRBD1, 5 bases. This CDR3 spans 16 amino acids. Between the trimmed V and J ends, which lost 1 base and 5 bases, there was a span of 15 bases. From germline, CDR1 is MNHEY and CDR2 SMNVEV (reference sequence). CDR3 DNA: TGTGCCAGCAGTTTATGGGGACCGACCTCCTATCAGCCCCAGCATTTT. Its translation is CASSLWGPTSYQPQHF.

This sequence joins TRBV6-1 and TRBJ2-4; 11 bases are a match to TRBD2. Germline trimming cut 2 bases from V and 0 bases from J; bases unmatched to any gene: 6. From germline, CDR1 is MNHNS and CDR2 SASEGT. The CDR3 has 18 amino acids. This CDR3 is CASSELAGGFLAKNIQYF. The CDR3 coding sequence is TGTGCCAGCAGTGAATTAGCGGGGGGGTTTCTAGCCAAAAACATTCAGTACTTC.

This clonotype has only a few counts. The chain uses TRBV6-1 and TRBJ2-3, with 11 bases lining up with TRBD2. V trimming: 6 bases; J trimming: 3 bases; junction bases outside the gene matches: 11. The CDR3 consists of 17 residues. Looked up from germline, CDR1 is MNHNS and CDR2 is SASEGT. In DNA, the CDR3 is TGTGCCAGCAGCGCTAGCGGGGGGAGCCTTAGTACAGATACGCAGTATTTT. Residues: CASSASGGSLSTDTQYF.

This clonotype was seen only a few times. This chain links TRBV24-1 with TRBJ2-2; D remains unclear. This CDR3 contains 14 residues. Germline V lookup: CDR1 KGHDR, CDR2 SFDVKD. Trimming pared 3 bases from V and 0 bases from J, leaving 4 bases between. The CDR3 reads CATSDGANTGELFF. CDR3 sequence (DNA): TGTGCCACCAGTGATGGAGCGAACACCGGGGAGCTGTTTTTT.

The chain couples TRBV27 to TRBJ1-1, with a weak D call TRBD1 (5 bases). The CDR3 loop spans 15 amino acids. The V end lost 1 base, the J end lost 0 bases, and 9 bases lay between the germline ends. Germline V lookup: CDR1 MNHEY, CDR2 SMNVEV (reference sequence). CDR3 in amino acids: CASSLLTALNTEAFF. CDR3 bases: TGTGCCAGCAGTTTATTGACAGCTCTGAACACTGAAGCTTTCTTT.

By share, this clonotype counts as medium-sized. This rearrangement joins TRBV19 to TRBJ1-2; D is possibly TRBD1 (6 bases). V was trimmed by 4 bases and J by 6 bases, leaving 18 bases between them. Germline-derived CDR1 and CDR2 are LNHDA and SQIVND (reference sequence). This CDR3 has 15 residues. The CDR3 DNA is TGTGCCAGTAGTACTGGACAGTTGTTGGCCCATGGCTACACCTTC. Its protein is CASSTGQLLAHGYTF.

This chain uses TRBV6-1 with TRBJ2-7; perhaps TRBD2 as D (5 bases). From germline, CDR1 is MNHNS and CDR2 SASEGT. CDR3 length: 13 amino acids. The V and J ends lost 4 bases and 0 bases respectively, with 7 bases between them. In nucleotides, the CDR3 is TGTGCCAGCAGTGTGGGGAGCTCCTACGAGCAGTACTTC. The encoded protein is CASSVGSSYEQYF.

This clonotype came up a few times. The chain recombines TRBV6-5 with TRBJ1-1; D not certain. The germline V gene encodes CDR1 MNHEY and CDR2 SVGAGI. CDR3 size: 14 residues. The ends were cut back, 3 bases at V and 0 bases at J, with 8 bases in the middle. As DNA, the CDR3 is TGTGCCAGCAGTTATTCCGAGTTGAACACTGAAGCTTTCTTT. It translates to CASSYSELNTEAFF.

The chain recombines TRBV20-1 with TRBJ1-2; possibly TRBD1 for D (5 bases). CDR1 is DFQATT, CDR2 SNEGSKA, per germline (reference sequence). Trimming removed 0 bases from V and 4 bases from J, with 15 bases in between. This CDR3 comprises 15 residues. The CDR3 protein is CSARDPAGSPYGYTF. In nucleotides, the CDR3 is TGCAGTGCTAGAGATCCGGCAGGGTCGCCCTATGGCTACACCTTC.

This chain links TRBV2 with TRBJ2-3; D possibly matches TRBD1 or TRBD2 (5 bases each). Germline lookup yields CDR1 SNHLY and CDR2 FYNNEI. V gave up 3 bases and J gave up 0 bases, with 16 bases separating them. The CDR3 has 17 amino acids. CDR3 sequence: CASSDGDPGRSTDTQYF. DNA of the CDR3: TGTGCCAGCAGTGATGGCGATCCGGGACGGAGCACAGATACGCAGTATTTT.

The chain has TRBV7-9 and TRBJ1-1, with 7 bases fitting TRBD1. The CDR3 runs 15 residues. J gave up 1 base and V 4 bases, and 6 bases lay outside the gene matches. Germline-derived CDR1 and CDR2 are SEHNR and FQNEAQ (reference sequence). As DNA, the CDR3 is TGTGCCAGCAGCTCCCGGGGGACAGAGAACACTGAAGCTTTCTTT. Translating it yields CASSSRGTENTEAFF.

V is TRBV2 and J is TRBJ2-4; maybe TRBD1 (5 bases). Per the germline V gene, CDR1 is SNHLY and CDR2 is FYNNEI. The CDR3 runs to 17 residues. V lost 8 bases and J lost 6, with 26 bases in between. The CDR3 DNA follows: TGTGCCAGCCGATTGGGCCGGGCCCTCCGAAGGGGAAACATTCAGTACTTC. Translation: CASRLGRALRRGNIQYF.